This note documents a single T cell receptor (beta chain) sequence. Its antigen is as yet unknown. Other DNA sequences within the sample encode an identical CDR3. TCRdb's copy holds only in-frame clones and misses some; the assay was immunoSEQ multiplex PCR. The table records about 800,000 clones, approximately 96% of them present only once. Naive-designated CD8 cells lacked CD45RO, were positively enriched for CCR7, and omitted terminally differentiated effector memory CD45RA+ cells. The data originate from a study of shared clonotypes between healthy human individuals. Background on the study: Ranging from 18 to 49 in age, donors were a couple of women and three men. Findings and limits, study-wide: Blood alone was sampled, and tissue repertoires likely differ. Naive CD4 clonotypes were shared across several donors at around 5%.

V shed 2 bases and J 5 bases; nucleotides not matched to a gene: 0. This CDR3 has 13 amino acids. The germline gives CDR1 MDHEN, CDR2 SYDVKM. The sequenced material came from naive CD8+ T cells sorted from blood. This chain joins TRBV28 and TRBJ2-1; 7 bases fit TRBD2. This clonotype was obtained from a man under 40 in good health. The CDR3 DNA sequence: TGTGCCAGCAGTTTAGCGGGGGACAATGAGCAGTTCTTC. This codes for CASSLAGDNEQFF.